This record covers a single T cell receptor beta chain. Its antigen is still unknown. Within one base of it there is no much larger clone, and no base qualities were kept. The study profiled bulk TCR beta-chain repertoires in matched peripheral blood, tumor and adjacent normal breast tissue taken from some 15 patients with early-stage breast cancer. Before surgery, about 4.5-11 mL of whole blood was collected into EDTA tubes and then processed within 2 hours. Peripheral blood mononuclear cells were isolated by Ficoll-Paque centrifugation in SepMate-50 tubes. For storage in liquid nitrogen, PBMCs were cryopreserved as aliquots of 2 to 4 million cells in roughly 90% FBS with around 10% DMSO. The Qiagen AllPrep DNA/RNA Mini kit was used for genomic DNA extraction. The sample is drawn from a study of early stage breast cancer tumors (dated by TCRdb to 2017 to 2019). With respect to the entire study: Of the 15 to 20 invasive breast tumors, more than 9 were found to be estrogen receptor-positive, progesterone receptor-positive and HER2-negative. A total of some 2.6 million templates, representing almost 1,100,000 unique clonotypes, were detected across all samples. Of the roughly 12 ER+/PR+/HER2- tumors, eight were classified as invasive ductal carcinomas and four as invasive lobular carcinomas. On average, each sample had roughly 10-fold read coverage. Study-level results and caveats: Enriched TCRB sequences shared across patients were mostly commonly generated sequences, unlikely to play an important role in the tumor microenvironment. The small cohort size prevented analysis by tumor subtype. Greater similarity was observed between blood and normal breast repertoires than between blood and tumor repertoires, and tumor was distinguished from normal in most of the 16 patients when each tissue was compared with blood. About 2.7-fold higher T cell density and higher clonality were observed in tumors than in adjacent normal breast tissue. Chain pairing and functional markers such as CD4, CD8 and FOXP3 were not captured by bulk genomic DNA sequencing of unsorted cells.

The CDR3 starts with the cysteine, ends with the phenylalanine, and has 14 residues. Only CDR3 DNA is held: 42 bases, read in frame from base 1. According to the germline V gene, CDR1 reads SNHLY and CDR2 reads FYNNEI. V is pared back by 7 bases and J by 2 bases, with 11 bases lying between the germline termini. Each sample was amplified in two independent genomic DNA replicates, using around 550 ng for blood and approximately 1.4 ug for tumor or normal breast. TCRB sequencing of genomic DNA was carried out with the ImmunoSeq Intro kit according to the manufacturer's instructions. The multiplex PCR ran for around 30 cycles using proprietary primers and spike-in control sequences for absolute quantification. An 87-bp fragment spanning the CDR3 and flanking V and J genes was sequenced with single-end 150-bp reads. Each lane of an Illumina MiSeq running version 3.0 chemistry carried seven multiplexed samples, with two replicates apiece. In the source study's methods: Raw data were processed with the vendor's proprietary pipeline, and both replicates were merged into a single result per sample. To define clonotypes, the study grouped productive rearrangements that shared the V-gene family, CDR3 amino acid sequence and J-gene segment. Clonality was computed as 1 minus the normalized Shannon entropy (Pielou evenness) of TCRB abundances. T cell density was estimated by dividing total templates by the number of input cells inferred from the DNA input amount. Recon, run with its default parameters, was used to estimate overall repertoire diversity and clonality. Tumor-enriched clonotypes were defined as having over 0.1% abundance in tumor and at least 32-fold higher abundance than in normal breast. Sourced from immuneACCESS, this table was stored by TCRdb with only in-frame sequences that have V and J called. A share of the clones is absent; for the studies checked, an unresolved V gene accounts for under half, and the remainder has no known explanation. V and J calls plus clone size are reproduced from that table; the DNA served to infer D and trimming. Counted in this sample were tens of thousands of clones; 72% of them appeared once. Clones ranked in the top ten supply around 34% of the sample.

This sequence was found in a person aged 50-59 years with breast cancer. The V and J segments used are TRBV2 and TRBJ2-2, with the D gene too uncertain to name. The source material was blood. CDR3 region: CASKVGSNTGELFF. In nucleotide form, the sequence is TGTGCCAGCAAAGTAGGTTCTAACACCGGGGAGCTGTTTTTT.